This T cell receptor (beta chain) appears in the sequencing data of a study of T cell changes during pregnancy in multiple sclerosis. Clones were sequenced by immunoSEQ multiplex PCR, and TCRdb holds only the in-frame ones, with some missing. The repertoire holds about 33,000 clones, with 80% to 95% as singletons. The CDR3 contains 13 residues. The V end lost 0 bases, the J end lost 7 bases, and 8 bases lay between the germline ends. Germline CDR1 and CDR2: SGHNT and YYREEE (reference sequence). This receptor was taken from a female donor with multiple sclerosis, enrolled in a pregnancy study. The chain uses TRBV5-4 and TRBJ1-5; D gene unclear. The specimen was PBMCs (not recorded whether the cells were cultured). The CDR3 DNA sequence: TGTGCCAGCAGCTTGGACAGCCTCCAGCCCCAGCATTTT. Encoded protein: CASSLDSLQPQHF. The entire variable domain, with the rest obtained from reference TRBV5-4 and TRBJ1-5, is as follows: ETGVTQSPTHLIKTRGQQVTLRCSSQSGHNTVSWYQQALGQGPQFIFQYYREEENGRGNFPPRFSGLQFPNYSSELNVNALELDDSALYLCASSLDSLQPQHFGDGTRLSIL.